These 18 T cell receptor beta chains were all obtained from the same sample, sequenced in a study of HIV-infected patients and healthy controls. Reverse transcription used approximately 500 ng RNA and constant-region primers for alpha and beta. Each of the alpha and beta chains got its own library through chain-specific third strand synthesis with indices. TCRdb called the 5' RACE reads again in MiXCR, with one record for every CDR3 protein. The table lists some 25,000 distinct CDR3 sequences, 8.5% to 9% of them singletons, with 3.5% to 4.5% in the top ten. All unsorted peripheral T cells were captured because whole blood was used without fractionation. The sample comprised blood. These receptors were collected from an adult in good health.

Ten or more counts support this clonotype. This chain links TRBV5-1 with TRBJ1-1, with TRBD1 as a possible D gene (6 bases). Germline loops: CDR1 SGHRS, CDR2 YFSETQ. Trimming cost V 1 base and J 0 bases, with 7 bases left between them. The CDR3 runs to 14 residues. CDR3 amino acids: CASSLTGMNTEAFF. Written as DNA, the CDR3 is TGCGCCAGCAGCTTGACAGGGATGAACACTGAAGCTTTCTTT.

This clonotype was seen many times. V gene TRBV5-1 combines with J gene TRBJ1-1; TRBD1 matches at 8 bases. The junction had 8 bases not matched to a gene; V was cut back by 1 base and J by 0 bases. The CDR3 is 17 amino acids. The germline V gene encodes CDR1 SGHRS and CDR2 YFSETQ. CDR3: CASSLSPTGAVNTEAFF. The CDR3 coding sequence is TGCGCCAGCAGCTTGTCTCCGACAGGGGCTGTGAACACTGAAGCTTTCTTT.

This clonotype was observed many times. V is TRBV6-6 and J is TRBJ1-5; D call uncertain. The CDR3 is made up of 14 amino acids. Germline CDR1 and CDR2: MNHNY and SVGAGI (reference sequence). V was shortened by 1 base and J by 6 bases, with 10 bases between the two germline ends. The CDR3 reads CASSYWGESQPQHF. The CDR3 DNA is TGTGCCAGCAGTTACTGGGGAGAGAGTCAGCCCCAGCATTTT.

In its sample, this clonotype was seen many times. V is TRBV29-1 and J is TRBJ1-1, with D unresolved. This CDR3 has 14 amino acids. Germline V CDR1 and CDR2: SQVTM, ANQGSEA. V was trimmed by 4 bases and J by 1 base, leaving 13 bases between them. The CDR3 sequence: CSVVLIRGNTEAFF. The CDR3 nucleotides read TGCAGCGTTGTTTTAATTCGAGGGAACACTGAAGCTTTCTTT.

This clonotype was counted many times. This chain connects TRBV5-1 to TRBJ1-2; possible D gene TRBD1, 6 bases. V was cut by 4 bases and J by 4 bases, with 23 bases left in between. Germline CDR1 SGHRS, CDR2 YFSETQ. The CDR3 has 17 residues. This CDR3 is CASSTEGTTGYGYGYTF. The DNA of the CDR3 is TGCGCCAGCAGCACTGAGGGGACCACAGGGTACGGCTATGGCTACACCTTC.

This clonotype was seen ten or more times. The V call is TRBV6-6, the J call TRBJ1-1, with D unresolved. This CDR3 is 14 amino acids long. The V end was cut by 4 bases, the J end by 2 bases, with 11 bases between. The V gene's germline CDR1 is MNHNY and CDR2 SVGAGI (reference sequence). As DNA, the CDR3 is TGTGCCAGCAGTTCCTCCCCGCTAAACACTGAAGCTTTCTTT. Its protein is CASSSSPLNTEAFF.

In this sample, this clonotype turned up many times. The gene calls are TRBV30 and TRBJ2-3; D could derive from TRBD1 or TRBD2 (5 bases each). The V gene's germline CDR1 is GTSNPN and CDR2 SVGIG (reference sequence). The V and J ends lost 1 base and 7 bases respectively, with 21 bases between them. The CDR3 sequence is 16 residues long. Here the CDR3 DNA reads TGTGCCTGGAGTGGGATTCGGGACCAATCCCGTTATACGCAGTATTTT. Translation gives CAWSGIRDQSRYTQYF. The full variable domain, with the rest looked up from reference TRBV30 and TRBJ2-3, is SQTIHQWPATLVQPVGSPLSLECTVEGTSNPNLYWYRQAAGRGLQLLFYSVGIGQISSEVPQNLSASRPQDRQFILSSKKLLLSDSGFYLCAWSGIRDQSRYTQYFGPGTRLTVL.

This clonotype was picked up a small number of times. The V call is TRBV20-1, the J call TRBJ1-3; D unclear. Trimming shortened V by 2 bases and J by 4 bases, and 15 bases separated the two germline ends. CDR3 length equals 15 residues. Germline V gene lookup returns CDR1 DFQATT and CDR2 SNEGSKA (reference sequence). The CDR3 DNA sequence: TGCAGTGCTAGATCGCCCAGTACGTGGGGAAACACCATATATTTT. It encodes CSARSPSTWGNTIYF.

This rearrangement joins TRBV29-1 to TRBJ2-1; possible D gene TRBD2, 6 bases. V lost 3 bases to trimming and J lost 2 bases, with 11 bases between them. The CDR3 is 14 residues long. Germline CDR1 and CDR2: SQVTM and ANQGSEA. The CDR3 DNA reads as TGCAGCGTTGATGCGGGACCCACCTACAATGAGCAGTTCTTC. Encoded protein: CSVDAGPTYNEQFF.

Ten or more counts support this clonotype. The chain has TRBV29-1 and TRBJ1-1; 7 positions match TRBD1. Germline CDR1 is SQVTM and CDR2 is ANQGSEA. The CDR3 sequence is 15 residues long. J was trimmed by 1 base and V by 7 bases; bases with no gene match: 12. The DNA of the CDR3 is TGCAGCGCTTTGTTCAGGGGGGCGCGGAACACTGAAGCTTTCTTT. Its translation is CSALFRGARNTEAFF.

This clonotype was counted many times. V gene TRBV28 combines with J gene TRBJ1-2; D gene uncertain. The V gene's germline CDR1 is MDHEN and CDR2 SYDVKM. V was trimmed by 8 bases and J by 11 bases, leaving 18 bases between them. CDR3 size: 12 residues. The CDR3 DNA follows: TGTGCCAGCTACTCGAGCGGGCGGAAATACACCTTC. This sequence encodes CASYSSGRKYTF.

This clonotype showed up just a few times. This CDR3 reads CASSYGTGVHEQYF. The CDR3 DNA reads TGTGCCAGCAGTTACGGGACAGGGGTCCACGAGCAGTACTTC. The V and J genes are TRBV2 and TRBJ2-7, with 10 bases identical to TRBD1. This CDR3 has 14 amino acids. Looked up from germline, CDR1 is SNHLY and CDR2 is FYNNEI. The J segment lost 5 bases and the V segment lost 5 bases, leaving 6 bases of the junction unmatched.

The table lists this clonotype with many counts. The CDR3 DNA is TGTGCCAGTAGTCTCAGACGGGAGGGTAGGCCCCAGCATTTT. This translates into CASSLRREGRPQHF. The chain is built from TRBV19 and TRBJ1-5; D gene uncertain. This CDR3 spans 14 amino acids. Germline CDR1 is LNHDA and CDR2 is SQIVND (reference sequence). Trimming took 5 bases from V and 9 from J, leaving 17 bases between them.

In nucleotides, the CDR3 is TGTGCCAGCGGTCTCGGCCAGCCCCAGCATTTT. It yields the protein CASGLGQPQHF. This chain links TRBV6-2 or TRBV6-3 with TRBJ1-5, with no clear D. This CDR3 contains 11 residues. Trimming removed 8 bases at V and 7 bases at J, with 9 bases between. CDR1 is MNHEY and CDR2 is SVGEGT in the germline V gene.

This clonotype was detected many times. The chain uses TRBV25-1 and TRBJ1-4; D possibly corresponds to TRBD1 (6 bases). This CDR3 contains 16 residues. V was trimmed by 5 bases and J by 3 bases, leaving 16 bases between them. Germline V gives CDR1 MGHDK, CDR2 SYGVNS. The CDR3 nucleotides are TGTGCCAGCAGTCCACTCGGGGGGCTGGCTAATGAAAAACTGTTTTTT. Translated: CASSPLGGLANEKLFF.

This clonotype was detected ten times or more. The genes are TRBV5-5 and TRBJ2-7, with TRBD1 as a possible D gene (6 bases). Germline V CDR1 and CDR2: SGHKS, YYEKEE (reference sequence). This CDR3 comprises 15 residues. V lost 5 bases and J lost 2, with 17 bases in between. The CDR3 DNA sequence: TGTGCCAGCAGTCGGACCGGGACACCGACCTACGAGCAGTACTTC. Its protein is CASSRTGTPTYEQYF.

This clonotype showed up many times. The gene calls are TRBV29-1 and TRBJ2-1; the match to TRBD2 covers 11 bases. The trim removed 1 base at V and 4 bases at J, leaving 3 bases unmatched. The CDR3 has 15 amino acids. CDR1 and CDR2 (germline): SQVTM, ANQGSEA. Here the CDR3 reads CSVEAPSGGYNEQFF. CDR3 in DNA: TGCAGCGTTGAAGCTCCTAGCGGGGGGTACAATGAGCAGTTCTTC.

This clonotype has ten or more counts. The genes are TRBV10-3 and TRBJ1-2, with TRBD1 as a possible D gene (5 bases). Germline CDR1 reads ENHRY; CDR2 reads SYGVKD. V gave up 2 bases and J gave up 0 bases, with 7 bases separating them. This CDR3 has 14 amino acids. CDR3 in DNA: TGTGCCATCAGTGAGGACAGAGCTAACTATGGCTACACCTTC. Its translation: CAISEDRANYGYTF.